The clone carrying this TCR beta chain occurred a few times. The antigen is unknown. The record originates from a study of T cells after yellow fever vaccination. The study, taken as a whole, reports: At 95% to 97% for CD4 and approximately 89% for CD8, most primary-vaccination clones showed up again after the booster. One caveat is that FACS-sorted repertoires could contain abundant clonotypes contaminating from the bulk population.

This CDR3 comprises 16 residues. J gave up 9 bases and V 4 bases, and 8 bases lay outside the gene matches. The germline V gene has CDR1 SGHNT and CDR2 YYREEE (reference sequence). TCRdb independently ran MiXCR on the 5' RACE reads; one entry per CDR3 protein. The repertoire holds hundreds of thousands of distinct CDR3 sequences, with roughly 8.7% as singletons. This TCR derives from a man younger than 35 who received the YFV17D yellow fever vaccine. The sample in question was PBMCs, obtained on the day of the first yellow fever vaccination. The rearrangement uses TRBV5-4 and TRBJ2-1; TRBD2 matches at 15 bases. The CDR3, as DNA: TGTGCCAGCAGCCCCGGACTAGCGGGGGGGCCGAGTGAGCAGTTCTTC. This codes for CASSPGLAGGPSEQFF.